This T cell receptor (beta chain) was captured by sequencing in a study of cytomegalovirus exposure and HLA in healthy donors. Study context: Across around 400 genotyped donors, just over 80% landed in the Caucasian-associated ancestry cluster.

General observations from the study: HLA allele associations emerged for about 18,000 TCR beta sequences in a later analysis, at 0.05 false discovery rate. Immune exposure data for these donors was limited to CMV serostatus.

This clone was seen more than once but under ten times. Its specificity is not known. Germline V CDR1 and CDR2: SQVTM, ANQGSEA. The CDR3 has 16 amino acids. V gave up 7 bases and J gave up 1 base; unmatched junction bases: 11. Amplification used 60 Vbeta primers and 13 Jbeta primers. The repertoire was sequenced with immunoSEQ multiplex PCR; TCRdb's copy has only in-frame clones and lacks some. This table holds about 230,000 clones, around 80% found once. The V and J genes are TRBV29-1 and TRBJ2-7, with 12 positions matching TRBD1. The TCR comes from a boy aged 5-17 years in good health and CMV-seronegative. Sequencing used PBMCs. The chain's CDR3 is CSAGGPGQGASYEQYF. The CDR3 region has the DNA TGCAGCGCCGGGGGGCCGGGACAGGGGGCTTCCTACGAGCAGTACTTC.